Listed here is a single TCR beta chain. This sample was included in a study of blood T cells in healthy people across ages. A second roughly 6 to 12 cycle PCR used barcoded and J-beta primers. TCRdb re-called the 5' RACE reads with MiXCR, one entry per CDR3 protein. This table holds more than 450,000 distinct CDR3 sequences, about a quarter found once. This CDR3 has 16 residues. In germline, CDR1 is DFQATT, CDR2 SNEGSKA (reference sequence). The V gene end was trimmed by 0 bases and the J gene end by 7 bases; junction bases not matched to a gene: 13. The same data also went into a second study, on T cells of mothers and their children. That work contributes: According to the study, all extracted RNA entered cDNA synthesis at roughly 1.5 ug per 15 ul.

The origin of this receptor is a boy aged 2 to 9 in good health. What was sequenced was blood. The gene calls are TRBV20-1 and TRBJ1-1, with 8 bases identical to TRBD1. The CDR3 DNA follows: TGCAGTGCTAGAGAAGGGATTGACAGGGGAGCGATTGAAGCTTTCTTT. This codes for CSAREGIDRGAIEAFF.